The 27 T cell receptor beta chains given below trace back to one sample, sequenced in a study of T cell responses to AZD1222 COVID-19 vaccine. The protocol was immunoSEQ multiplex PCR, while the TCRdb copy is restricted to in-frame clones and leaves out a portion. The sample has 150,000 to 200,000 clones, 85% to 95% seen once; the top ten hold approximately 0.6%. The source material was peripheral blood, sampled on day 0 of AZD1222 vaccination. These receptors were taken from an adult in good health.

This chain connects TRBV5-1 to TRBJ2-3; D is possibly TRBD1 or TRBD2 (5 bases each). Germline-derived CDR1 and CDR2 are SGHRS and YFSETQ. The CDR3 spans 13 residues. V lost 1 base and J lost 6, with 9 bases in between. CDR3 sequence (DNA): TGCGCCAGCAGCTTGAACGGGGACGATACGCAGTATTTT. Its protein product is CASSLNGDDTQYF. The full variable domain, rest sourced from reference TRBV5-1 and TRBJ2-3, is KAGVTQTPRYLIKTRGQQVTLSCSPISGHRSVSWYQQTPGQGLQFLFEYFSETQRNKGNFPGRFSGRQFSNSRSEMNVSTLELGDSALYLCASSLNGDDTQYFGPGTRLTVL.

This chain uses TRBV6-5 with TRBJ1-6; D ambiguous. The CDR3 covers 13 residues. The V gene's germline CDR1 is MNHEY and CDR2 SVGAGI. V was shortened by 5 bases and J by 11 bases, with 13 bases between the two germline ends. The CDR3 here is CASSRSLEPPLHF. CDR3 in DNA: TGTGCCAGCAGTCGTAGCTTGGAGCCACCCCTCCACTTT.

This chain uses TRBV2 with TRBJ1-1, with 12 nucleotides matching TRBD1. V gave up 8 bases and J gave up 5 bases; unmatched junction bases: 12. The CDR3 loop spans 16 amino acids. Germline CDR1 is SNHLY and CDR2 is FYNNEI. The CDR3 coding sequence is TGTGCCAGCGATTACTCCGGGACAGGGGGCGAGACTGAAGCTTTCTTT. Its protein product is CASDYSGTGGETEAFF.

This chain connects TRBV5-1 to TRBJ1-4; possibly TRBD1 for D (5 bases). This CDR3 contains 16 residues. The germline V gene has CDR1 SGHRS and CDR2 YFSETQ. Trimming left V 2 bases short and J 6 bases short, with 17 bases between. The CDR3 here is CASSFAQGSLYEKLFF. CDR3 DNA sequence: TGCGCCAGCAGCTTCGCCCAGGGCAGCCTTTATGAAAAACTGTTTTTT.

The chain recombines TRBV30 with TRBJ1-1; 7 nucleotides line up with TRBD1. This CDR3 region has 13 residues. CDR1 GTSNPN and CDR2 SVGIG come from the germline V gene (reference sequence). Trimming at V came to 3 bases and at J to 4 bases, leaving 5 bases not matched to a gene. In nucleotides, the CDR3 is TGTGCCTGGAGAACTCAGGGGGTCACTGAAGCTTTCTTT. Translating it yields CAWRTQGVTEAFF. Together with reference TRBV30 and TRBJ1-1, the CDR3 gives the full variable domain: SQTIHQWPATLVQPVGSPLSLECTVEGTSNPNLYWYRQAAGRGLQLLFYSVGIGQISSEVPQNLSASRPQDRQFILSSKKLLLSDSGFYLCAWRTQGVTEAFFGQGTRLTVV.

CDR3 residues: CASSDSANYGYTF. CDR3 nucleotides: TGTGCCAGCTCAGATTCAGCTAACTATGGCTACACCTTC. The V call is TRBV18, the J call TRBJ1-2; the D is unclear. V was pared by 5 bases and J by 0 bases, with 7 bases between. Germline V gives CDR1 KGHSH, CDR2 LQKENI. This CDR3 is built from 13 residues. The full variable domain, its missing parts supplied by reference TRBV18 and TRBJ1-2, is NAGVMQNPRHLVRRRGQEARLRCSPMKGHSHVYWYRQLPEEGLKFMVYLQKENIIDESGMPKERFSAEFPKEGPSILRIQQVVRGDSAAYFCASSDSANYGYTFGSGTRLTVV.

The rearrangement links TRBV30 to TRBJ1-1; the D is unclear. Trimming took off 0 bases at V and 5 bases at J, with 10 bases between the two ends. Per the germline V gene, CDR1 is GTSNPN and CDR2 is SVGIG (reference sequence). This CDR3 comprises 13 residues. The CDR3 spells CAWSVLGGTEAFF. CDR3 sequence (DNA): TGTGCCTGGAGTGTACTGGGAGGGACTGAAGCTTTCTTT.

This chain links TRBV27 with TRBJ2-1, with a weak D call TRBD2 (5 bases). The CDR3 is made up of 13 amino acids. The germline gives CDR1 MNHEY, CDR2 SMNVEV (reference sequence). The V and J ends lost 3 bases and 5 bases respectively, with 8 bases between them. This CDR3 reads CASSFDGDNEQFF. The CDR3 DNA sequence: TGTGCCAGCAGTTTCGACGGGGACAATGAGCAGTTCTTC.

The chain combines TRBV9 with TRBJ1-4; D gene unclear. Germline assignment: CDR1 SGDLS and CDR2 YYNGEE. Trimming cost V 0 bases and J 5 bases, with 8 bases left between them. The CDR3 totals 14 residues. DNA of the CDR3: TGTGCCAGCAGCGTAGGGACCGCGAATGAAAAACTGTTTTTT. Translated, it gives CASSVGTANEKLFF. Variable domain in full (rest from reference TRBV9 and TRBJ1-4): DSGVTQTPKHLITATGQRVTLRCSPRSGDLSVYWYQQSLDQGLQFLIQYYNGEERAKGNILERFSAQQFPDLHSELNLSSLELGDSALYFCASSVGTANEKLFFGSGTQLSVL.

V is TRBV19 and J is TRBJ1-3; D remains ambiguous. The ends were cut back, 2 bases at V and 2 bases at J, with 10 bases in the middle. Germline V lookup: CDR1 LNHDA, CDR2 SQIVND (reference sequence). This CDR3 has 15 residues. CDR3 sequence reads: CASSISGGTGNTIYF. CDR3 nucleotide sequence: TGTGCCAGTAGTATAAGTGGAGGGACTGGAAACACCATATATTTT.

The V call is TRBV11-2, the J call TRBJ1-4; 7 bases fit TRBD1. The CDR3 totals 14 residues. Germline CDR1 SGHAT, CDR2 FQNNGV. Trimming cost V 5 bases and J 9 bases; bases outside gene matches: 9. The DNA for the CDR3 is TGTGCCAGCAGCCGACTCGACAGGGACCAAAAACTGTTTTTT. As protein: CASSRLDRDQKLFF.

The V gene is TRBV30, the J gene TRBJ1-1; D gene ambiguous. Per germline, CDR1 GTSNPN and CDR2 SVGIG (reference sequence). The V and J ends lost 3 bases and 0 bases respectively, with 14 bases between them. The CDR3 is 15 amino acids. CDR3 nucleotides: TGTGCCTGGAGAATGGTCACGCTCCTGAACACTGAAGCTTTCTTT. This translates into CAWRMVTLLNTEAFF.

V usage is TRBV27 and J usage is TRBJ1-2; tentative D call: TRBD1 (5 bases). Trimming took off 4 bases at V and 3 bases at J, with 9 bases between the two ends. The CDR3 runs to 13 residues. Germline V gene sequence: CDR1 MNHEY, CDR2 SMNVEV (reference sequence). This CDR3 reads CASSYSRDYGYTF. CDR3 in DNA: TGTGCCAGCAGTTATAGCAGGGACTATGGCTACACCTTC.

This chain connects TRBV15 to TRBJ1-6; TRBD1 is a possible D gene (6 bases). Trimming pared 5 bases from V and 11 bases from J, leaving 16 bases between. CDR3 length equals 14 residues. Germline-derived CDR1 and CDR2 are LNHNV and YYDKDF (reference sequence). CDR3 nucleotides: TGTGCCACCAGCGGCAACAGGGAGCCGACACCCCTCCACTTT. This sequence encodes CATSGNREPTPLHF.

This clone has only one observation. V usage is TRBV28 and J usage is TRBJ1-1; 8 bases fit TRBD1. V lost 6 bases, J lost 3 bases, and 12 bases stayed unmatched. The length of the CDR3 is 16 residues. CDR1 MDHEN and CDR2 SYDVKM come from the germline V gene. As DNA, the CDR3 is TGTGCCAGCAGGATCGACCCAGGGGGCCAAGACACTGAAGCTTTCTTT. It encodes CASRIDPGGQDTEAFF.

The CDR3: CASSPNAPGQGTEAFF. The DNA for the CDR3 is TGTGCCAGCTCACCAAACGCCCCCGGGCAGGGGACTGAAGCTTTCTTT. The gene calls are TRBV18 and TRBJ1-1, with TRBD1 as a possible D gene (6 bases). Looked up from germline, CDR1 is KGHSH and CDR2 is LQKENI. V dropped 2 bases and J dropped 5 bases, with 18 bases sitting between them. The CDR3 has 16 residues.

This chain uses TRBV12-5 with TRBJ1-1; no definite D call. CDR3 length: 12 residues. V was shortened by 1 base and J by 6 bases, with 6 bases between the two germline ends. The germline CDR1 and CDR2 sequences are LGHNT and FRNRAP. Here the CDR3 DNA reads TGTGCTAGTGGTTTGGGGCCCGCTGAAGCTTTCTTT. Protein sequence: CASGLGPAEAFF.

DNA for the CDR3: TGTGCCAGCAGCCGTAGCGGAGCCTACAATGAGCAGTTCTTC. This sequence encodes CASSRSGAYNEQFF. V usage is TRBV5-4 and J usage is TRBJ2-1; possibly TRBD2 for D (6 bases). The CDR3 loop spans 14 amino acids. V gave up 4 bases and J gave up 2 bases, with 10 bases separating them. The V gene's germline CDR1 is SGHNT and CDR2 YYREEE (reference sequence).

The rearrangement joins TRBV6-2 or TRBV6-3 to TRBJ2-1; D not resolved. The CDR3 runs 12 residues. Germline V gives CDR1 MNHEY, CDR2 SVGEGT. V lost 6 bases and J lost 9, with 12 bases in between. CDR3 bases: TGTGCCAGCAGCGACCGGCGGATTGAGCAGTTCTTC. This gives the protein CASSDRRIEQFF.

The chain recombines TRBV5-4 with TRBJ1-6; the D is unclear. CDR1 is SGHNT, CDR2 YYREEE, per germline (reference sequence). V was clipped by 0 bases and J by 3 bases, with 4 bases between them. The CDR3 is 14 amino acids. The CDR3 DNA reads as TGTGCCAGCAGCTTGGGGGGCTATAATTCACCCCTCCACTTT. Translation gives CASSLGGYNSPLHF.

The V call is TRBV2, the J call TRBJ1-6; no reliable D call. The CDR3 loop spans 14 amino acids. Germline V gives CDR1 SNHLY, CDR2 FYNNEI. V lost 7 bases and J 7 bases, leaving 14 bases between the germline ends. CDR3 residues: CASKGWTINSPLHF. In DNA form, the CDR3 reads TGTGCCAGCAAAGGTTGGACGATAAATTCACCCCTCCACTTT.

This clone was counted only a few times. The genes are TRBV2 and TRBJ2-2, with 11 bases fitting TRBD2. J was trimmed by 6 bases and V by 6 bases; bases with no gene match: 6. Germline V lookup: CDR1 SNHLY, CDR2 FYNNEI. This CDR3 region has 15 residues. This CDR3 reads CASSFTSGSSGELFF. The CDR3 DNA reads as TGTGCCAGCAGCTTTACTAGCGGGAGCTCCGGGGAGCTGTTTTTT.

V is TRBV5-5 and J is TRBJ2-5; D is perhaps TRBD2 (6 bases). The CDR3 totals 15 residues. Trimming cost V 4 bases and J 5 bases, with 18 bases left between them. Germline CDR1 and CDR2: SGHKS and YYEKEE (reference sequence). In DNA form, the CDR3 reads TGTGCCAGCAGCGGACGACTGAGTAGCGGTGAGACCCAGTACTTC. Translation: CASSGRLSSGETQYF. Complete variable domain (other parts from reference TRBV5-5 and TRBJ2-5): DAGVTQSPTHLIKTRGQQVTLRCSPISGHKSVSWYQQVLGQGPQFIFQYYEKEERGRGNFPDRFSARQFPNYSSELNVNALLLGDSALYLCASSGRLSSGETQYFGPGTRLLVL.

The rearrangement joins TRBV9 to TRBJ1-2, with unresolved D. Germline CDR1 SGDLS, CDR2 YYNGEE. The CDR3 covers 13 residues. Deletions cut 0 bases from V and 4 bases from J, with 7 bases between. CDR3 nucleotides: TGTGCCAGCAGCGTAGCAGTTTCCTATGGCTACACCTTC. Its protein product is CASSVAVSYGYTF. The full variable domain, completed using reference TRBV9 and TRBJ1-2, is DSGVTQTPKHLITATGQRVTLRCSPRSGDLSVYWYQQSLDQGLQFLIQYYNGEERAKGNILERFSAQQFPDLHSELNLSSLELGDSALYFCASSVAVSYGYTFGSGTRLTVV.

J is TRBJ2-3 and V is TRBV5-1; possibly TRBD2 for D (6 bases). CDR1 and CDR2 from the germline V gene are SGHRS and YFSETQ. The germline V and J ends were trimmed by 5 bases and 3 bases, with 10 bases remaining between them. This CDR3 region has 13 residues. The CDR3 reads CASRYGTTDTQYF. In DNA form, the CDR3 reads TGCGCCAGCAGGTATGGGACTACAGATACGCAGTATTTT. Full variable domain (remainder filled in from reference TRBV5-1 and TRBJ2-3): KAGVTQTPRYLIKTRGQQVTLSCSPISGHRSVSWYQQTPGQGLQFLFEYFSETQRNKGNFPGRFSGRQFSNSRSEMNVSTLELGDSALYLCASRYGTTDTQYFGPGTRLTVL.

The chain recombines TRBV6-1 with TRBJ1-1; weak D call: TRBD1 (5 bases). This CDR3 region has 14 residues. Germline V lookup: CDR1 MNHNS, CDR2 SASEGT. Trimming left V 2 bases short and J 7 bases short, with 14 bases between. This chain's CDR3 is CASSERPGGFEAFF. CDR3 nucleotide sequence: TGTGCCAGCAGTGAAAGACCCGGGGGTTTTGAAGCTTTCTTT.

The rearrangement uses TRBV19 and TRBJ1-2; D is possibly TRBD1 (5 bases). Germline values: CDR1 LNHDA, CDR2 SQIVND (reference sequence). CDR3 length: 14 amino acids. Trimming shortened V by 2 bases and J by 4 bases, and 11 bases separated the two germline ends. CDR3 nucleotides: TGTGCCAGTAGTATAACAGGACGACCCTATGGCTACACCTTC. Protein: CASSITGRPYGYTF.